The T cell receptor (beta chain) under discussion was sequenced for a study of T cells in Graves' hyperthyroidism and ophthalmopathy. PBMCs were sourced from roughly 9.7 ml fresh peripheral blood. This clonotype was recorded many times. TCR beta CDR3 region amplification was performed from RNA transcripts. TCR CDR3 regions were first amplified by RT-PCR with HTBI primers. TCRdb analysed the multiplex PCR reads with MiXCR anew, one entry per CDR3 protein. The sample holds fewer than 500,000 distinct CDR3 sequences, 14% to 15% seen once. The CDR3 is 14 amino acids. Unmatched junction bases numbered 0, after V lost 4 bases and J lost 1 base.

Sequenced input: blood. V gene TRBV12-3 or TRBV12-4 combines with J gene TRBJ2-2; 7 bases are shared with TRBD1. The sequence derives from a man between 18 and 29 years old with Graves' ophthalmopathy. The CDR3 DNA reads TGTGCCAGCAGTTGGGACAGGAACACCGGGGAGCTGTTTTTT. Translated, it gives CASSWDRNTGELFF.